Presented here are 10 T cell receptor beta chains from one specimen sequenced in a study of blood T cell repertoires in COVID-19. Sequenced by immunoSEQ multiplex PCR; TCRdb stores in-frame clones only, minus some. The table shows 120,000 or so clones, with around 81% occurring only once. What was sequenced was peripheral blood. These receptors were collected from a woman aged 45-65 years with acute or convalescent COVID-19.

This clone was seen a single time. This chain uses TRBV15 with TRBJ1-3; no firm D call. The CDR3 runs to 14 residues. Per the germline V gene, CDR1 is LNHNV and CDR2 is YYDKDF (reference sequence). Trimming took off 5 bases at V and 3 bases at J, with 11 bases between the two ends. The CDR3 protein is CATSRPADGNTIYF. The CDR3 coding sequence is TGTGCCACCAGCCGCCCAGCGGATGGAAACACCATATATTTT.

The V call is TRBV30, the J call TRBJ1-5; D is undetermined. There are 13 residues in the CDR3. The V end was cut by 3 bases, the J end by 6 bases, with 12 bases between. Looked up from germline, CDR1 is GTSNPN and CDR2 is SVGIG (reference sequence). For the CDR3, the DNA is TGTGCCTGGAGGGCGGGTACACTTCAGCCCCAGCATTTT. This codes for CAWRAGTLQPQHF.

The chain links TRBV27 to TRBJ2-7; 8 bases match TRBD1. Trimming took 3 bases from V and 3 from J; bases not matched to a gene: 7. This CDR3 is 15 amino acids long. Germline V gives CDR1 MNHEY, CDR2 SMNVEV (reference sequence). CDR3 in DNA: TGTGCCAGCAGTTTTAAACAGGGGGGTGTCTACGAGCAGTACTTC. Its protein product is CASSFKQGGVYEQYF.

This rearrangement joins TRBV4-2 to TRBJ1-2; possibly TRBD1 for D (5 bases). CDR1 LGHNA and CDR2 YNFKEQ come from the germline V gene. The CDR3 has 15 amino acids. V lost 0 bases, J lost 6 bases, and 14 bases lay in between. The CDR3 coding sequence is TGTGCCAGCAGCCAAGATAGCGGGGGTGGCAATGGCTACACCTTC. It encodes CASSQDSGGGNGYTF.

The chain joins TRBV9 to TRBJ1-6, with D perhaps TRBD1 (5 bases). The V gene lost 6 bases and the J gene lost 7 bases, with 17 bases spanning the gap. The CDR3 consists of 15 residues. CDR1 and CDR2 (germline): SGDLS, YYNGEE. The CDR3 here is CASTPYPGPNSPLHF. DNA of the CDR3: TGTGCCAGCACCCCCTATCCAGGGCCAAATTCACCCCTCCACTTT.

The chain couples TRBV6-5 to TRBJ2-3, with 9 bases that match TRBD2. CDR1 MNHEY and CDR2 SVGAGI come from the germline V gene. Trimming cost V 6 bases and J 5 bases; bases outside gene matches: 3. This CDR3 has 13 residues. The CDR3 loop reads CASRAGGVDTQYF. In DNA form, the CDR3 reads TGTGCCAGCAGGGCGGGGGGGGTAGATACGCAGTATTTT.

The rearrangement joins TRBV4-1 to TRBJ1-4, with D hard to call. Germline CDR1 reads MGHRA; CDR2 reads YSYEKL. The CDR3 is 16 amino acids. The V end lost 1 base, the J end lost 5 bases, and 14 bases lay between the germline ends. CDR3 amino acids: CASSQGQAAKNEKLFF. CDR3 coding DNA: TGCGCCAGCAGCCAAGGCCAGGCTGCGAAGAATGAAAAACTGTTTTTT.

V and J are TRBV6-5 and TRBJ1-4; D is uncertain. Germline assignment: CDR1 MNHEY and CDR2 SVGAGI. The CDR3 totals 13 residues. V was shortened by 8 bases and J by 7 bases, with 14 bases between the two germline ends. CDR3 DNA: TGTGCCAGCGGTACCTCAACGGGTGAAAAACTGTTTTTT. This encodes CASGTSTGEKLFF.

The gene calls are TRBV19 and TRBJ2-1, with TRBD1 as a possible D gene (6 bases). V gave up 7 bases and J gave up 1 base, with 14 bases separating them. The germline gives CDR1 LNHDA, CDR2 SQIVND (reference sequence). The CDR3 spans 15 residues. The chain's CDR3 is CASNLQGRSYNEQFF. The CDR3 coding sequence is TGTGCCAGTAACCTACAGGGTCGGTCCTACAATGAGCAGTTCTTC.

The chain uses TRBV7-8 and TRBJ1-1; D perhaps matches TRBD1 (5 bases). The CDR3 contains 12 residues. Germline CDR1 SGHVS, CDR2 FQNEAQ. V lost 8 bases and J lost 8, with 15 bases in between. CDR3 sequence reads: CASCHLGGEAFF. DNA of the CDR3: TGTGCCAGCTGCCACCTGGGGGGGGAAGCTTTCTTT.